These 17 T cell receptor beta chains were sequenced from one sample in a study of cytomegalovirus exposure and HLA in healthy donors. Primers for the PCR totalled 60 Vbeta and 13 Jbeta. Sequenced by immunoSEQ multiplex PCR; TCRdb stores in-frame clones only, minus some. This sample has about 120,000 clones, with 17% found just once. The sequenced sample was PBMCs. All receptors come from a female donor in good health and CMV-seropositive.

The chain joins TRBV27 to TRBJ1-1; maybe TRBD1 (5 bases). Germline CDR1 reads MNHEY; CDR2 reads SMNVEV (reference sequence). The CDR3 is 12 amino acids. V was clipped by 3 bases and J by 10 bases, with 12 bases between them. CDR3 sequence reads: CASSLGGVGAFF. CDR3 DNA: TGTGCCAGCAGTTTGGGAGGGGTGGGAGCTTTCTTT.

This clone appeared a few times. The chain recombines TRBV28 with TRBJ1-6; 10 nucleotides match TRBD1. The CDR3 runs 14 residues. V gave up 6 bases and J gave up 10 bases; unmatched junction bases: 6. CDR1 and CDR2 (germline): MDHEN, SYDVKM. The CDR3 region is CASSRQGAYSPLHF. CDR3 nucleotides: TGTGCCAGCAGCCGACAGGGGGCTTACTCACCCCTCCACTTT.

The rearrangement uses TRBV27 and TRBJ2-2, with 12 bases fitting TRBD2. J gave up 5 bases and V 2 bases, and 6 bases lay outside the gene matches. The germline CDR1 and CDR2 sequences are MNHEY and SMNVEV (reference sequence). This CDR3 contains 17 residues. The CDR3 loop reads CASSLKLTSGSTGELFF. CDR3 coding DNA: TGTGCCAGCAGTTTAAAACTGACTAGCGGGAGTACCGGGGAGCTGTTTTTT.

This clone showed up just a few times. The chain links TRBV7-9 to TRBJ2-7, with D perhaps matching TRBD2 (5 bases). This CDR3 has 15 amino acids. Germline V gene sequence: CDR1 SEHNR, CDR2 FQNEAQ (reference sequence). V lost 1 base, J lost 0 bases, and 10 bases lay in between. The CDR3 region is CASSLVGRSSYEQYF. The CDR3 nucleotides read TGTGCCAGCAGCTTAGTAGGGAGAAGCTCCTACGAGCAGTACTTC.

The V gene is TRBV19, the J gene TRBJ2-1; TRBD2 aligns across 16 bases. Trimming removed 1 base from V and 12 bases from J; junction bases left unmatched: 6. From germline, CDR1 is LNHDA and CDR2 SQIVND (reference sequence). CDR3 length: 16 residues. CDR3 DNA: TGTGCCAGTAGTATAGTAGGGACTAGCGGGAGGGCGGGGCAGTTCTTC. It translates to CASSIVGTSGRAGQFF.

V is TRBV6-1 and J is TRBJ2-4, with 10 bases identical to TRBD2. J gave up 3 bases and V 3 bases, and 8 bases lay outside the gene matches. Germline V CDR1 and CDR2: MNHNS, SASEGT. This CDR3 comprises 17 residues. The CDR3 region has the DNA TGTGCCAGCAGTGAGGGATTTTTAGCGGGGGGCAAAAACATTCAGTACTTC. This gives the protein CASSEGFLAGGKNIQYF.

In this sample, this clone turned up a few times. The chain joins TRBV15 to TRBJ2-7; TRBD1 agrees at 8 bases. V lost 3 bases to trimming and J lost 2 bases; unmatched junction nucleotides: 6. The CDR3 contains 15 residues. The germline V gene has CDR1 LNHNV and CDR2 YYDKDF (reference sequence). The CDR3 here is CATSSPGQDTYEQYF. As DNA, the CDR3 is TGTGCCACCAGCAGCCCGGGACAGGACACCTACGAGCAGTACTTC. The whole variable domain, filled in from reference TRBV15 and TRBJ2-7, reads DAMVIQNPRYQVTQFGKPVTLSCSQTLNHNVMYWYQQKSSQAPKLLFHYYDKDFNNEADTPDNFQSRRPNTSFCFLDIRSPGLGDTAMYLCATSSPGQDTYEQYFGPGTRLTVT.

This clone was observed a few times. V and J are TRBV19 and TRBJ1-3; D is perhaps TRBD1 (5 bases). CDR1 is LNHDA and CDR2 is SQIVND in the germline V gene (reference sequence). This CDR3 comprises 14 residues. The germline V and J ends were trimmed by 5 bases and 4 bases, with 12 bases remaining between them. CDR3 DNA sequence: TGTGCCAGTAGTTTGGGGCTATCCGGAAACACCATATATTTT. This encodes CASSLGLSGNTIYF.

CDR3 sequence: CASYLTGGNQPQHF. The CDR3 nucleotides are TGTGCCAGCTACCTCACAGGGGGGAATCAGCCCCAGCATTTT. The genes are TRBV28 and TRBJ1-5; 8 bases fit TRBD1. Germline assignment: CDR1 MDHEN and CDR2 SYDVKM. The CDR3 has 14 amino acids. V shed 8 bases, J shed 4 bases, and the junction held 7 bases outside the gene matches.

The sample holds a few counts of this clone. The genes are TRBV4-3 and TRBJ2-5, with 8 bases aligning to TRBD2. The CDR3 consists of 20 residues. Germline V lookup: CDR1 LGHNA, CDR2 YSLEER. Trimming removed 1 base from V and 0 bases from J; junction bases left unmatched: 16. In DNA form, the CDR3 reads TGCGCCAGCAGCCAAGTCCTGGATGAGCGGGAGCTGAGGAACCAAGAGACCCAGTACTTC. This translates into CASSQVLDERELRNQETQYF.

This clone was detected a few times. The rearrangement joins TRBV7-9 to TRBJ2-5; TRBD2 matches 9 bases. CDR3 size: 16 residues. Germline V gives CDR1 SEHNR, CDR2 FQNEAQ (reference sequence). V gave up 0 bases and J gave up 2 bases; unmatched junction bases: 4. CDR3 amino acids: CASSLALAGQQETQYF. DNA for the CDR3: TGTGCCAGCAGCTTAGCTCTAGCGGGGCAACAAGAGACCCAGTACTTC.

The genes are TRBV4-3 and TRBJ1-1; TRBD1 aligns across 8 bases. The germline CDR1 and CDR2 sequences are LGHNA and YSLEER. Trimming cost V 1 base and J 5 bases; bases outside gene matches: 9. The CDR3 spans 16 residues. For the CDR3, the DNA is TGCGCCAGCAGCCAAGGGACCGGGACAGGTGGGACTGAAGCTTTCTTT. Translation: CASSQGTGTGGTEAFF.

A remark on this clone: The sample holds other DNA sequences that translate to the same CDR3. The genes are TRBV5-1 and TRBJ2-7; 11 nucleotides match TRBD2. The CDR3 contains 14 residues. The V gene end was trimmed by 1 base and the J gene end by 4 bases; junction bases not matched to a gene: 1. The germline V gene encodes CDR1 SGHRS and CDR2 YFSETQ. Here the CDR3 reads CASSLTSGSYEQYF. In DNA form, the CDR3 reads TGCGCCAGCAGCTTGACTAGCGGGAGTTACGAGCAGTACTTC.

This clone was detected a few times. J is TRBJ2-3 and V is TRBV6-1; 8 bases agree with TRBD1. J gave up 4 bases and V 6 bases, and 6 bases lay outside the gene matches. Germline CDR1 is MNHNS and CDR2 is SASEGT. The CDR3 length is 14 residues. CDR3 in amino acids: CASREDRAADTQYF. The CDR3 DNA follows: TGTGCCAGCAGGGAGGACAGGGCCGCAGATACGCAGTATTTT.

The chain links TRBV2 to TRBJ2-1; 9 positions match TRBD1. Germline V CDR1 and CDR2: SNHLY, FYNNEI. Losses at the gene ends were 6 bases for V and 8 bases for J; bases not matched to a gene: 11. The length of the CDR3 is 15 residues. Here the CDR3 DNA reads TGTGCCAGCAGCGGGAACAGGGGGCGCGAGGATGAGCAGTTCTTC. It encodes CASSGNRGREDEQFF.

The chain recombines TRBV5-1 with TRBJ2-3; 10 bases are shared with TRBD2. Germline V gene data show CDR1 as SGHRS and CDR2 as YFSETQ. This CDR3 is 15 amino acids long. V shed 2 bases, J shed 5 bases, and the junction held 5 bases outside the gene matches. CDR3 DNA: TGCGCCAGCAGCTTCGGACTAGCGGATGGAGATACGCAGTATTTT. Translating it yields CASSFGLADGDTQYF.

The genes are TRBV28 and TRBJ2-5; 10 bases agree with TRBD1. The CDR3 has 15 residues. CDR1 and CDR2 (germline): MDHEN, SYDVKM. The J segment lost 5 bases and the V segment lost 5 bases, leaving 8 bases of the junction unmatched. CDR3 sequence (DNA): TGTGCCAGCAGTCCGGAGACAGGGGGCGGGGAGACCCAGTACTTC. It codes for CASSPETGGGETQYF.